This passage covers 28 T cell receptor beta chains from one sample sequenced in a study of control samples from healthy donors and cancer patients. TCRdb's table, derived via immunoSEQ multiplex PCR, lists solely in-frame clones and lacks some. The table lists 52,000 or so clones, around 94% of them singletons, with around 4% in the top ten. The source material was blood. The receptors derive from a man in his thirties or forties in good health.

V is TRBV19 and J is TRBJ1-2; a possible D gene is TRBD1 (5 bases). Germline assignment: CDR1 LNHDA and CDR2 SQIVND (reference sequence). The CDR3 sequence is 14 residues long. Trimming took 7 bases from V and 7 from J, leaving 19 bases between them. CDR3 residues: CASTKVGEYAGYTF. CDR3 sequence (DNA): TGTGCCAGTACCAAAGTAGGGGAATACGCTGGCTACACCTTC.

The genes are TRBV27 and TRBJ1-5, with D possibly TRBD1 on 5 matching bases. Trimming cost V 6 bases and J 2 bases, with 17 bases left between them. CDR3 size: 16 residues. Germline lookup yields CDR1 MNHEY and CDR2 SMNVEV (reference sequence). In DNA form, the CDR3 reads TGTGCCAGCAGCGCTATTGGGGGGTTAGGCAATCAGCCCCAGCATTTT. This codes for CASSAIGGLGNQPQHF.

In nucleotides, the CDR3 is TGTGCCAGCAGCTTGGGAGGGACAGGGGGTTATTACGAGCAGTACTTC. Its protein is CASSLGGTGGYYEQYF. The V gene is TRBV5-6, the J gene TRBJ2-7; 11 bases are shared with TRBD1. There are 16 residues in the CDR3. Germline values: CDR1 SGHDT, CDR2 YYEEEE. With 0 bases clipped from V and 4 bases from J, the junction kept 6 bases outside the gene matches.

The chain combines TRBV10-3 with TRBJ1-2, with D unresolved. CDR1 is ENHRY and CDR2 is SYGVKD in the germline V gene. Trimming pared 8 bases from V and 1 base from J, leaving 5 bases between. This CDR3 comprises 11 residues. The CDR3 sequence is CAIDNNYGYTF. CDR3 in DNA: TGTGCCATCGACAATAACTATGGCTACACCTTC.

V is TRBV6-5 and J is TRBJ1-1; D uncertain. Germline CDR1 MNHEY, CDR2 SVGAGI. The CDR3 consists of 14 residues. Trimming left V 1 base short and J 5 bases short, with 11 bases between. CDR3 in amino acids: CASSYYGKTTEAFF. CDR3 coding DNA: TGTGCCAGCAGTTACTACGGGAAGACGACTGAAGCTTTCTTT.

The V gene is TRBV19, the J gene TRBJ2-7, with D perhaps matching TRBD1 (5 bases). The germline V gene encodes CDR1 LNHDA and CDR2 SQIVND (reference sequence). V lost 8 bases to trimming and J lost 2 bases, with 10 bases between them. CDR3 size: 12 residues. The CDR3 region has the DNA TGTGCCAGTGGGGCGGTCGCCTACGAGCAGTACTTC. Translation gives CASGAVAYEQYF.

This clone was detected only once. The chain links TRBV27 to TRBJ2-5; no firm D call. There are 13 residues in the CDR3. Germline V gene data show CDR1 as MNHEY and CDR2 as SMNVEV (reference sequence). The V and J ends lost 2 bases and 0 bases respectively, with 4 bases between them. DNA for the CDR3: TGTGCCAGCAGTTTACTCAACCAAGAGACCCAGTACTTC. It yields the protein CASSLLNQETQYF.

V and J are TRBV23-1 and TRBJ2-1, with TRBD2 as a possible D gene (6 bases). TRBV23-1 is an open reading frame whose function is uncertain. V was pared by 0 bases and J by 2 bases, with 11 bases between. The CDR3 runs to 16 residues. CDR3 nucleotides: TGCGCCAGCAGTCAATCGAGAGGCGGGACCTACAATGAGCAGTTCTTC. This gives the protein CASSQSRGGTYNEQFF.

The J gene is TRBJ2-7, the V gene TRBV5-6; the D gene is possibly TRBD2 (6 bases). The V gene's germline CDR1 is SGHDT and CDR2 YYEEEE. With 1 base removed from V and 4 bases from J, the gap between germline ends came to 12 bases. The length of the CDR3 is 14 residues. In DNA, the CDR3 is TGTGCCAGCAGCTTGAGACGGGAGCCGTACGAGCAGTACTTC. It codes for CASSLRREPYEQYF.

The chain combines TRBV11-2 with TRBJ1-2; D is possibly TRBD1 (6 bases). Germline CDR1 SGHAT, CDR2 FQNNGV. CDR3 size: 15 residues. Trimming left V 0 bases short and J 3 bases short, with 11 bases between. The CDR3 is CASSLDRGTHYGYTF. The CDR3 DNA is TGTGCCAGCAGCTTAGATAGGGGGACACACTATGGCTACACCTTC.

The chain recombines TRBV4-1 with TRBJ1-5; no definite D call. Trimming took off 0 bases at V and 2 bases at J, with 11 bases between the two ends. This CDR3 is 16 amino acids long. Germline loops: CDR1 MGHRA, CDR2 YSYEKL. CDR3 coding DNA: TGCGCCAGCAGCCAAGAGGCCAGTTGGGGCAATCAGCCCCAGCATTTT. Its translation is CASSQEASWGNQPQHF.

The rearrangement links TRBV14 to TRBJ1-4; D is unresolved. Trimming shortened V by 6 bases and J by 8 bases, and 13 bases separated the two germline ends. The CDR3 has 13 amino acids. Germline V gene data show CDR1 as SGHDN and CDR2 as FVKESK. The CDR3 is CASSLGMREKLFF. Here the CDR3 DNA reads TGTGCCAGCAGTCTCGGCATGAGGGAAAAACTGTTTTTT.

V is TRBV7-8 and J is TRBJ1-2, with TRBD1 identical over 8 bases. Germline assignment: CDR1 SGHVS and CDR2 FQNEAQ. This CDR3 region has 15 residues. The junction had 7 bases not matched to a gene; V was cut back by 4 bases and J by 3 bases. The CDR3 spells CASSSPDRGDYGYTF. The CDR3 nucleotides read TGTGCCAGCAGCTCTCCAGACAGGGGCGACTATGGCTACACCTTC.

The chain is built from TRBV5-4 and TRBJ2-5; D perhaps matches TRBD1 (7 bases). The germline V gene has CDR1 SGHNT and CDR2 YYREEE (reference sequence). The V end lost 4 bases, the J end lost 3 bases, and 25 bases lay between the germline ends. The CDR3 is made up of 18 amino acids. The CDR3 bases are TGTGCCAGCAGCCCAAGGACAGGAGGGCCCTATTGGGAAGAGACCCAGTACTTC. Translated: CASSPRTGGPYWEETQYF. Full variable domain (outside the CDR3, taken from reference TRBV5-4 and TRBJ2-5): ETGVTQSPTHLIKTRGQQVTLRCSSQSGHNTVSWYQQALGQGPQFIFQYYREEENGRGNFPPRFSGLQFPNYSSELNVNALELDDSALYLCASSPRTGGPYWEETQYFGPGTRLLVL.

This chain links TRBV3-1 (or the pseudogene TRBV3-2) with TRBJ1-2; 7 positions agree with TRBD1. The CDR3 contains 14 residues. Germline V lookup: CDR1 LGHDT, CDR2 YNNKEL (reference sequence). With 1 base clipped from V and 4 bases from J, the junction kept 3 bases outside the gene matches. The CDR3: CASSQGGQSYGYTF. The CDR3 region has the DNA TGTGCCAGCAGCCAAGGGGGACAGAGCTATGGCTACACCTTC.

The V and J genes are TRBV9 and TRBJ2-7; 8 bases are shared with TRBD1. Germline values: CDR1 SGDLS, CDR2 YYNGEE. Unmatched junction bases numbered 6, after V lost 0 bases and J lost 7 bases. This CDR3 has 14 residues. In DNA, the CDR3 is TGTGCCAGCAGCGTAGAGCAGGGGGCCGGTGAGCAGTACTTC. Encoded protein: CASSVEQGAGEQYF. Combining the CDR3 with reference TRBV9 and TRBJ2-7 gives the whole variable domain DSGVTQTPKHLITATGQRVTLRCSPRSGDLSVYWYQQSLDQGLQFLIQYYNGEERAKGNILERFSAQQFPDLHSELNLSSLELGDSALYFCASSVEQGAGEQYFGPGTRLTVT.

V and J are TRBV19 and TRBJ1-1, with D unresolved. The CDR3 covers 13 residues. V dropped 5 bases and J dropped 8 bases, with 15 bases sitting between them. Germline V gene lookup returns CDR1 LNHDA and CDR2 SQIVND (reference sequence). CDR3 sequence: CASSGSAAMEAFF. CDR3 DNA sequence: TGTGCCAGTAGTGGGTCGGCAGCGATGGAAGCTTTCTTT.

The chain carries TRBV9 and TRBJ1-1; D unresolved. Trimming left V 2 bases short and J 0 bases short, with 11 bases between. The CDR3 is made up of 15 amino acids. Per the germline V gene, CDR1 is SGDLS and CDR2 is YYNGEE. This CDR3 reads CASSVSPDLNTEAFF. In DNA, the CDR3 is TGTGCCAGCAGCGTTAGTCCGGACTTGAACACTGAAGCTTTCTTT.

The V call is TRBV7-9, the J call TRBJ1-1; D unclear. Germline V gene lookup returns CDR1 SEHNR and CDR2 FQNEAQ (reference sequence). V lost 1 base and J 4 bases, leaving 7 bases between the germline ends. The CDR3 sequence is 13 residues long. The DNA of the CDR3 is TGTGCCAGCAGCTTAGAAGATACCACTGAAGCTTTCTTT. This translates into CASSLEDTTEAFF. Full variable domain (rest looked up from reference TRBV7-9 and TRBJ1-1): DTGVSQNPRHKITKRGQNVTFRCDPISEHNRLYWYRQTLGQGPEFLTYFQNEAQLEKSRLLSDRFSAERPKGSFSTLEIQRTEQGDSAMYLCASSLEDTTEAFFGQGTRLTVV.

The chain is built from TRBV19 and TRBJ2-1, with D perhaps TRBD2 (6 bases). Germline CDR1 is LNHDA and CDR2 is SQIVND (reference sequence). This CDR3 spans 14 amino acids. Trimming pared 3 bases from V and 3 bases from J, leaving 9 bases between. CDR3: CASSIPGVYNEQFF. In DNA, the CDR3 is TGTGCCAGTAGTATCCCGGGGGTCTACAATGAGCAGTTCTTC.

The rearrangement joins TRBV7-9 to TRBJ2-1; D may be TRBD1 (6 bases). The CDR3 length is 13 residues. The V gene lost 2 bases and the J gene lost 6 bases, with 8 bases spanning the gap. The V gene's germline CDR1 is SEHNR and CDR2 FQNEAQ (reference sequence). CDR3 protein: CASSLLGGNEQFF. In DNA, the CDR3 is TGTGCCAGCAGCTTACTAGGGGGCAATGAGCAGTTCTTC.

This rearrangement joins TRBV4-1 to TRBJ2-3; D tentatively reads TRBD1 or TRBD2 (5 bases each). V shed 4 bases and J shed 0 bases, with 11 bases lying between them. The CDR3 covers 15 residues. Germline CDR1 is MGHRA and CDR2 is YSYEKL. This chain's CDR3 is CASSLWGPSTDTQYF. DNA for the CDR3: TGCGCCAGCAGCCTGTGGGGACCTAGCACAGATACGCAGTATTTT.

The rearrangement links TRBV18 to TRBJ2-1; D is perhaps TRBD2 (6 bases). Germline-derived CDR1 and CDR2 are KGHSH and LQKENI. V shed 3 bases and J shed 0 bases, with 12 bases lying between them. This CDR3 comprises 16 residues. The chain's CDR3 is CASSPTAGLSYNEQFF. The CDR3 nucleotides read TGTGCCAGCTCACCGACGGCGGGGCTCTCCTACAATGAGCAGTTCTTC.

The sample holds a few counts of this clone. The CDR3 here is CASGTDTYGYTF. CDR3 nucleotide sequence: TGTGCTAGTGGTACAGACACGTATGGCTACACCTTC. This chain joins TRBV12-5 and TRBJ1-2, with unresolved D. Per the germline V gene, CDR1 is LGHNT and CDR2 is FRNRAP. This CDR3 is 12 amino acids long. V was cut by 5 bases and J by 5 bases, with 9 bases left in between.

This chain joins TRBV6-6 and TRBJ2-1; a possible D gene is TRBD2 (6 bases). The CDR3 covers 13 residues. Trimming shortened V by 0 bases and J by 7 bases, and 7 bases separated the two germline ends. Germline assignment: CDR1 MNHNY and CDR2 SVGAGI (reference sequence). The CDR3 reads CASSYSSGNEQFF. CDR3 bases: TGTGCCAGCAGTTACTCTAGCGGAAATGAGCAGTTCTTC.

Here the CDR3 reads CASSLWGTSYGYTF. The CDR3, as DNA: TGTGCCAGCAGTTTATGGGGGACGAGCTATGGCTACACCTTC. The V gene is TRBV27, the J gene TRBJ1-2; D perhaps matches TRBD1 (5 bases). Trimming took off 1 base at V and 4 bases at J, with 10 bases between the two ends. This CDR3 spans 14 amino acids. CDR1 MNHEY and CDR2 SMNVEV come from the germline V gene (reference sequence).

The DNA of the CDR3 is TGTGCCAGCAGCCAGGGACTAGCGGGGGGGAGCTCCTACAATGAGCAGTTCTTC. This codes for CASSQGLAGGSSYNEQFF. The J gene is TRBJ2-1, the V gene TRBV4-2, with 16 nucleotides matching TRBD2. This CDR3 has 18 amino acids. The germline V gene encodes CDR1 LGHNA and CDR2 YNFKEQ. The junction had 2 bases not matched to a gene; V was cut back by 3 bases and J by 0 bases.

V gene TRBV2 combines with J gene TRBJ1-2; tentative D call: TRBD1 (5 bases). V lost 8 bases to trimming and J lost 7 bases, with 14 bases between them. The CDR3 is 12 amino acids. Per the germline V gene, CDR1 is SNHLY and CDR2 is FYNNEI. The CDR3 region is CASAPGVSGYTF. As DNA, the CDR3 is TGTGCCAGCGCCCCGGGGGTTAGTGGCTACACCTTC.